The rows below give T cell receptor beta chains drawn from one sample of a study of beta chain features in type 1 diabetes. Here immunoSEQ multiplex PCR was the method, and the copy in TCRdb shows in-frame clones only, minus some. Found here are 350,000 to 450,000 clones, approximately 12% of them singletons; the top ten hold about 0.01%. Material: naive CD4+ T cells from blood. These receptors all stem from a woman younger than 35 with type 1 diabetes. The CDR3 runs from the conserved cysteine through the conserved F or W. Fields, in order: J gene, V gene, D gene, CDR3 protein. D genes are given only for firm matches.

J gene: TRBJ2-1; V gene: TRBV5-1; D gene: NA; CDR3 protein: CASSLGQRNNEQFF
J gene: TRBJ1-1; V gene: TRBV25-1; D gene: NA; CDR3 protein: CASSTARAAFF
J gene: TRBJ2-3; V gene: TRBV7-2; D gene: NA; CDR3 protein: CASSLAPGDTQYF
J gene: TRBJ1-1; V gene: TRBV30; D gene: NA; CDR3 protein: CAWKAGPYTEAFF
J gene: TRBJ2-5; V gene: TRBV19; D gene: NA; CDR3 protein: CATSQGVETQYF
J gene: TRBJ1-2; V gene: TRBV7-9; D gene: NA; CDR3 protein: CASSAGLSGYTF
J gene: TRBJ1-2; V gene: TRBV5-4; D gene: TRBD1; CDR3 protein: CASSLTGGDGYTF
J gene: TRBJ1-2; V gene: TRBV11-2; D gene: NA; CDR3 protein: CASSSRGHYGYTF
J gene: TRBJ2-1; V gene: TRBV5-1; D gene: NA; CDR3 protein: CASSAAGGRDEQFF
J gene: TRBJ2-1; V gene: TRBV9; D gene: TRBD2; CDR3 protein: CASSPGLAGVYNEQFF
J gene: TRBJ2-7; V gene: TRBV30; D gene: TRBD2; CDR3 protein: CAWRGTSGPRYEQYF
J gene: TRBJ2-3; V gene: TRBV11-2; D gene: TRBD2; CDR3 protein: CASSTTSAPTDTQYF
J gene: TRBJ2-7; V gene: TRBV29-1; D gene: NA; CDR3 protein: CSADAGNLGRDEQYF
J gene: TRBJ2-6; V gene: TRBV28; D gene: TRBD1; CDR3 protein: CALKPTGAGANVLTF
J gene: TRBJ2-5; V gene: TRBV5-4; D gene: TRBD2; CDR3 protein: CASCPAGGGETQYF
J gene: TRBJ2-3; V gene: TRBV11-2; D gene: TRBD2; CDR3 protein: CASSPRPSGSRDTQYF
J gene: TRBJ2-3; V gene: TRBV10-3; D gene: NA; CDR3 protein: CAISVSSGTDTQYF
J gene: TRBJ2-1; V gene: TRBV5-1; D gene: TRBD1; CDR3 protein: CASSLEGTVRDEQFF
J gene: TRBJ2-1; V gene: TRBV12-2; D gene: NA; CDR3 protein: CASRLVRGLDEQFF
J gene: TRBJ2-7; V gene: TRBV29-1; D gene: TRBD2; CDR3 protein: CSVGPRLAESYEQYF
J gene: TRBJ1-3; V gene: TRBV4-3; D gene: NA; CDR3 protein: CASSQDTPRDTIYF
J gene: TRBJ2-1; V gene: TRBV28; D gene: TRBD2; CDR3 protein: CASSLPGTSGDNEQFF
J gene: TRBJ2-3; V gene: TRBV4-3; D gene: TRBD1; CDR3 protein: CASSEGQGADTQYF
J gene: TRBJ1-2; V gene: TRBV6-5; D gene: NA; CDR3 protein: CASRQGNYGYTF
J gene: TRBJ1-2; V gene: TRBV27; D gene: NA; CDR3 protein: CASSLSTVPIGGYTF
J gene: TRBJ2-3; V gene: TRBV14; D gene: TRBD2; CDR3 protein: CASSPGTSGYTDTQYF
J gene: TRBJ1-1; V gene: TRBV7-9; D gene: NA; CDR3 protein: CASSRDIVNTEAFF
J gene: TRBJ2-5; V gene: TRBV6-5; D gene: TRBD2; CDR3 protein: CASSYSGTSRETQYF
J gene: TRBJ2-1; V gene: TRBV28; D gene: NA; CDR3 protein: CASSSPLEQFF
J gene: TRBJ2-3; V gene: TRBV5-1; D gene: TRBD1; CDR3 protein: CASSFTGTVNADTQYF
J gene: TRBJ1-1; V gene: TRBV5-1; D gene: TRBD1; CDR3 protein: CASSLQGVSIGAEAFF
J gene: TRBJ1-1; V gene: TRBV9; D gene: NA; CDR3 protein: CASSVAQVNTEAFF
J gene: TRBJ2-3; V gene: TRBV19; D gene: TRBD2; CDR3 protein: CASTPSGITDTQYF
J gene: TRBJ1-1; V gene: TRBV27; D gene: TRBD1; CDR3 protein: CASSFWGQGGTEAFF
J gene: TRBJ2-5; V gene: TRBV6-5; D gene: NA; CDR3 protein: CASSREAQETQYF
J gene: TRBJ1-5; V gene: TRBV4-3; D gene: NA; CDR3 protein: CASSPGHTISPNQPQHF
J gene: TRBJ2-7; V gene: TRBV21-1; D gene: NA; CDR3 protein: CASSKGTGVVSYEQYF
J gene: TRBJ2-7; V gene: TRBV18; D gene: NA; CDR3 protein: CASSPRESYEQYF
J gene: TRBJ1-2; V gene: TRBV2; D gene: NA; CDR3 protein: CASLLAAGGGYTF
J gene: TRBJ2-7; V gene: TRBV6-5; D gene: TRBD1; CDR3 protein: CASSRGQVSYEQYF
J gene: TRBJ2-1; V gene: TRBV25-1; D gene: TRBD1; CDR3 protein: CASSVGTGVGFF
J gene: TRBJ1-5; V gene: TRBV28; D gene: NA; CDR3 protein: CASSYNQPQHF
J gene: TRBJ1-2; V gene: TRBV29-1; D gene: TRBD1; CDR3 protein: CSVSGGQGRDYGYTF
J gene: TRBJ2-7; V gene: TRBV11-2; D gene: NA; CDR3 protein: CASSLGGDPSYEQYF
J gene: TRBJ2-5; V gene: TRBV6-5; D gene: TRBD1; CDR3 protein: CASSYATGLFQETQYF
J gene: TRBJ2-7; V gene: TRBV7-2; D gene: TRBD1; CDR3 protein: CASSLGPGQGAYEQYF
J gene: TRBJ2-5; V gene: TRBV7-2; D gene: NA; CDR3 protein: CASSLSQKTQYF
J gene: TRBJ2-6; V gene: TRBV4-3; D gene: NA; CDR3 protein: CASSQDYGANVLTF
J gene: TRBJ2-7; V gene: TRBV7-2; D gene: TRBD1; CDR3 protein: CASSLVGGGSYEQYF
J gene: TRBJ2-1; V gene: TRBV6-6; D gene: TRBD2; CDR3 protein: CASVGGLAGSYNEQFF
J gene: TRBJ2-7; V gene: TRBV29-1; D gene: NA; CDR3 protein: CSVGQSNEQYF
J gene: TRBJ1-1; V gene: TRBV5-1; D gene: TRBD1; CDR3 protein: CASSPRDRGSTEAFF
J gene: TRBJ2-7; V gene: TRBV28; D gene: NA; CDR3 protein: CASIPGYGYEQYF
J gene: TRBJ2-7; V gene: TRBV18; D gene: NA; CDR3 protein: CASSPIRQAAVYEQYF
J gene: TRBJ2-7; V gene: TRBV30; D gene: NA; CDR3 protein: CAWSHSPAYEQYF
J gene: TRBJ2-1; V gene: TRBV30; D gene: TRBD2; CDR3 protein: CAWRQTSSGEQFF
J gene: TRBJ2-2; V gene: TRBV21-1; D gene: NA; CDR3 protein: CASSKRRMDTGELFF
J gene: TRBJ2-1; V gene: TRBV7-9; D gene: NA; CDR3 protein: CASTSRVSAHEQFF
J gene: TRBJ2-2; V gene: TRBV2; D gene: TRBD2; CDR3 protein: CASSQSGGNTGELFF
J gene: TRBJ2-3; V gene: TRBV18; D gene: TRBD1; CDR3 protein: CASSQGTGSLDTQYF